These T cell receptor beta chains were read from a single sample in a study of OX40 agonist ivuxolimab in advanced cancers. The table came from immunoSEQ multiplex PCR; TCRdb's copy has only in-frame clones and leaves some out. The repertoire holds 9,000 to 13,000 clones, approximately 69% seen once, with 35% in the top ten. Source: CD4+ or CD8+ T cells sorted from blood, taken in a trial of the OX40 agonist ivuxolimab. Receptors originate from an adult with an advanced solid tumor such as melanoma, head and neck, liver or kidney cancer. Each CDR3 is given with its conserved first and last residue. D genes are given only for firm matches. Size is omitted from some rows. Given values are once, few, many or a class for expanded clones.

>NA|NA|TRBJ2-7|TRBV5-6
TGTGCCAGCAGCTTGATAGGGATCGAGCAGTACTTC
CASSLIGIEQYF
>NA|NA|TRBJ1-4|TRBV4-1
TGCGCCAGCAGCCAAGATGAACACTCAACTAATGAAAAACTGTTTTTT
CASSQDEHSTNEKLFF
>TRBD1|NA|TRBJ2-1|TRBV6-6
TGTGCCAGCAGTTACTCGCGGACAGGCTCCTACAATGAGCAGTTCTTC
CASSYSRTGSYNEQFF
>TRBD2|NA|TRBJ2-1|TRBV27
TGTGCCAGCAGAACTAGCGGCTCCTACAATGAGCAGTTCTTC
CASRTSGSYNEQFF
>NA|few|TRBJ1-1|TRBV6-6
TGTGCCAGCAGGGTTGGGGGCTTGGCTGAAGCTTTCTTT
CASRVGGLAEAFF
>NA|NA|TRBJ2-1|TRBV27
TGTGCCAGCAGTTTAAATCTACGATTTGAGCAGTTCTTC
CASSLNLRFEQFF
>NA|few|TRBJ1-1|TRBV27
TGTGCCAGCAGTCATGGCGCAGGGTTGAACACTGAAGCTTTCTTT
CASSHGAGLNTEAFF
>NA|NA|TRBJ2-7|TRBV9
TGTGCCAGCAGCGTAGGCGACGGTGGCGAGCAGTACTTC
CASSVGDGGEQYF
>NA|NA|TRBJ2-1|TRBV5-1
TGCGCCAGCAGCTTGGCGGAGATCAGGGTCAGCAATGAGCAGTTCTTC
CASSLAEIRVSNEQFF
>TRBD1|NA|TRBJ2-7|TRBV6-5
TGTGCCAGCAGCCCTGGACAGGACCCCGAGCAGTACTTC
CASSPGQDPEQYF
>TRBD1|NA|TRBJ2-7|TRBV19
TGTGCCAGTAGTATTCGGACAGGCGGGCCCGACGAGCAGTACTTC
CASSIRTGGPDEQYF
>NA|medium-sized|TRBJ2-7|TRBV5-1
TGCGCCAGCAGCTACGCCTACGAGCAGTACTTC
CASSYAYEQYF
>NA|NA|TRBJ2-5|TRBV10-3
TGTGCCATCAGTGAAGAGACTCCGGAGACCCAGTACTTC
CAISEETPETQYF
>TRBD1|many|TRBJ2-5|TRBV5-5
TGTGCCAGCAGCTCCCCCTCGACAGGGGGCAGGGAGACCCAGTACTTC
CASSSPSTGGRETQYF
>NA|NA|TRBJ2-3|TRBV7-3
TGTGCCAGCAGCATAGGTAAGTGCGGCGGCTGCACAGATACGCAGTATTTT
CASSIGKCGGCTDTQYF
>TRBD1|once|TRBJ1-1|TRBV9
TGTGCCAGCAGCGTCAACCCGGACAGGGGGATGAACACTGAAGCTTTCTTT
CASSVNPDRGMNTEAFF
>TRBD1|once|TRBJ1-1|TRBV6-1
TGTGCCAGCAGTGTATTACAGGGGGTAACTGAAGCTTTCTTT
CASSVLQGVTEAFF
>TRBD1|NA|TRBJ1-1|TRBV11-3
TGTGCCAGCAGCTCAGCAACAGGGGACACTGAAGCTTTCTTT
CASSSATGDTEAFF
>NA|NA|TRBJ1-3|TRBV4-1
TGCGCCAGCAGCCAGAGGGGAGGGTACGGAAACACCATATATTTT
CASSQRGGYGNTIYF
>NA|NA|TRBJ1-3|TRBV30
TGTGCCAGAAAGGGGCCTCACTCGGGGGCTGGAAACACCATATATTTT
CARKGPHSGAGNTIYF
>TRBD2|NA|TRBJ2-1|TRBV19
TGTGCCAGTAGTATGGGAGCGGGAGTTTTCTTCTTC
CASSMGAGVFFF
>NA|NA|TRBJ2-7|TRBV5-5
TGTGCCAGCAGCATGGCTCGACAGGTACCCTACGAGCAGTACTTC
CASSMARQVPYEQYF